A selection of T cell receptor beta chains follows, all from one sample in a study of control samples from healthy donors and cancer patients. Here immunoSEQ multiplex PCR was the method, and the copy in TCRdb shows in-frame clones only, minus some. Among tens of thousands of clones listed, approximately 93% were seen once. Input material: blood. Every receptor here comes from a woman aged 25 to 45 in good health. Both conserved end residues are part of each CDR3. The order of the fields is J gene, D gene, clone size, V gene, CDR3 protein, CDR3 DNA. D genes are given only for firm matches. The size of a clone is reported for some rows only, either as once, few or many, or as a class for expanded clones.

J gene: TRBJ2-1
D gene: TRBD2
clone size: NA
V gene: TRBV5-4
CDR3 protein: CASSKGTSGVYNEQFF
CDR3 DNA: TGTGCCAGCAGCAAAGGGACTAGCGGGGTATACAATGAGCAGTTCTTC

J gene: TRBJ1-1
D gene: NA
clone size: NA
V gene: TRBV18
CDR3 protein: CASSPPGALTAFF
CDR3 DNA: TGTGCCAGCTCACCACCGGGTGCTTTAACAGCTTTCTTT

J gene: TRBJ1-6
D gene: NA
clone size: NA
V gene: TRBV19
CDR3 protein: CASSIFSSQGTPLHF
CDR3 DNA: TGTGCCAGTAGTATTTTTTCGTCTCAGGGAACACCCCTCCACTTT

J gene: TRBJ2-1
D gene: NA
clone size: NA
V gene: TRBV18
CDR3 protein: CASSPPGNNEQFF
CDR3 DNA: TGTGCCAGCTCACCACCAGGGAACAATGAGCAGTTCTTC

J gene: TRBJ1-5
D gene: NA
clone size: NA
V gene: TRBV19
CDR3 protein: CASSTGYGVWQPQHF
CDR3 DNA: TGTGCCAGTAGTACCGGTTATGGGGTATGGCAGCCCCAGCATTTT

J gene: TRBJ2-7
D gene: NA
clone size: NA
V gene: TRBV13
CDR3 protein: CASRSAVTYEQYF
CDR3 DNA: TGTGCCAGCAGGTCTGCGGTAACCTACGAGCAGTACTTC

J gene: TRBJ1-5
D gene: TRBD1
clone size: NA
V gene: TRBV27
CDR3 protein: CASSQGAGGNQPQHF
CDR3 DNA: TGTGCCAGCAGCCAGGGGGCAGGGGGCAATCAGCCCCAGCATTTT

J gene: TRBJ1-2
D gene: NA
clone size: NA
V gene: TRBV7-8
CDR3 protein: CASGFREGPYYGYTF
CDR3 DNA: TGTGCCAGCGGCTTTAGAGAGGGTCCTTACTATGGCTACACCTTC

J gene: TRBJ1-5
D gene: NA
clone size: NA
V gene: TRBV19
CDR3 protein: CASKGSAVQDQPQHF
CDR3 DNA: TGTGCCAGTAAAGGGTCGGCGGTTCAAGATCAGCCCCAGCATTTT

J gene: TRBJ1-4
D gene: NA
clone size: NA
V gene: TRBV5-1
CDR3 protein: CASSQDLGGHNEKLFF
CDR3 DNA: TGCGCCAGCAGCCAGGACCTAGGGGGTCACAATGAAAAACTGTTTTTT

J gene: TRBJ1-5
D gene: NA
clone size: NA
V gene: TRBV15
CDR3 protein: CATSGPGSNQSQHF
CDR3 DNA: TGTGCCACCAGCGGACCTGGAAGCAATCAGTCCCAGCATTTT

J gene: TRBJ1-6
D gene: TRBD1
clone size: NA
V gene: TRBV6-6
CDR3 protein: CASSWTGSNSPLHF
CDR3 DNA: TGTGCCAGCAGCTGGACAGGGAGTAATTCACCCCTCCACTTT

J gene: TRBJ1-2
D gene: TRBD1
clone size: once
V gene: TRBV5-1
CDR3 protein: CASSAGQGHGYTF
CDR3 DNA: TGCGCCAGCAGCGCGGGACAGGGGCATGGCTACACCTTC

J gene: TRBJ2-7
D gene: NA
clone size: NA
V gene: TRBV6-5
CDR3 protein: CASRAVAGVDEQYF
CDR3 DNA: TGTGCCAGCAGAGCCGTAGCAGGGGTCGACGAGCAGTACTTC

J gene: TRBJ2-7
D gene: NA
clone size: NA
V gene: TRBV11-2
CDR3 protein: CASSSVLRTDEQYF
CDR3 DNA: TGTGCCAGCAGCTCAGTTTTGCGGACCGACGAGCAGTACTTC

J gene: TRBJ2-1
D gene: TRBD1
clone size: NA
V gene: TRBV7-8
CDR3 protein: CASSLSRPGGSYNEQFF
CDR3 DNA: TGTGCCAGCAGCTTAAGCCGGCCAGGGGGCTCCTACAATGAGCAGTTCTTC

J gene: TRBJ2-7
D gene: NA
clone size: NA
V gene: TRBV10-3
CDR3 protein: CAIAGDYEQYF
CDR3 DNA: TGTGCCATCGCAGGGGACTACGAGCAGTACTTC

J gene: TRBJ2-1
D gene: TRBD2
clone size: NA
V gene: TRBV6-5
CDR3 protein: CASRSGGYNEQFF
CDR3 DNA: TGTGCCAGCCGAAGCGGGGGATACAATGAGCAGTTCTTC

J gene: TRBJ2-5
D gene: TRBD2
clone size: NA
V gene: TRBV18
CDR3 protein: CASSRGGPLMGETQYF
CDR3 DNA: TGTGCCAGCTCCCGCGGGGGGCCCCTTATGGGAGAGACCCAGTACTTC

J gene: TRBJ1-4
D gene: NA
clone size: many
V gene: TRBV6-1
CDR3 protein: CASSDQGMGRTNEKLFF
CDR3 DNA: TGTGCCAGCAGTGATCAGGGGATGGGACGAACTAATGAAAAACTGTTTTTT

J gene: TRBJ1-6
D gene: NA
clone size: NA
V gene: TRBV19
CDR3 protein: CASNGRGSYNSPLHF
CDR3 DNA: TGTGCCAGTAATGGACGGGGCTCCTATAATTCACCCCTCCACTTT

J gene: TRBJ1-2
D gene: TRBD1
clone size: NA
V gene: TRBV28
CDR3 protein: CASSTLDRGYGYTF
CDR3 DNA: TGTGCCAGCAGTACCTTGGACAGGGGTTATGGCTACACCTTC

J gene: TRBJ2-7
D gene: NA
clone size: NA
V gene: TRBV27
CDR3 protein: CASSFYQGGEQYF
CDR3 DNA: TGTGCCAGCAGTTTTTACCAGGGAGGTGAGCAGTACTTC

J gene: TRBJ1-6
D gene: NA
clone size: NA
V gene: TRBV5-1
CDR3 protein: CASSLQSEGNSPLHF
CDR3 DNA: TGCGCCAGCAGCTTGCAATCAGAGGGCAATTCACCCCTCCACTTT

J gene: TRBJ2-3
D gene: NA
clone size: NA
V gene: TRBV10-3
CDR3 protein: CALSVSRGTDTQYF
CDR3 DNA: TGTGCCCTAAGCGTCAGCAGGGGCACAGATACGCAGTATTTT

J gene: TRBJ1-5
D gene: NA
clone size: once
V gene: TRBV7-9
CDR3 protein: CASSLAERQPQHF
CDR3 DNA: TGTGCCAGCAGCTTAGCGGAGAGACAGCCCCAGCATTTT

J gene: TRBJ1-2
D gene: TRBD1
clone size: NA
V gene: TRBV19
CDR3 protein: CASSLTGQGLYGYTF
CDR3 DNA: TGTGCCAGTAGTCTAACGGGACAGGGCCTCTATGGCTACACCTTC

J gene: TRBJ1-6
D gene: NA
clone size: NA
V gene: TRBV5-6
CDR3 protein: CASSPGAFSPLHF
CDR3 DNA: TGTGCCAGCAGCCCCGGGGCGTTTTCACCCCTCCACTTT

J gene: TRBJ1-1
D gene: NA
clone size: NA
V gene: TRBV7-9
CDR3 protein: CASSLAGYTEAFF
CDR3 DNA: TGTGCCAGCAGCTTAGCGGGGTACACTGAAGCTTTCTTT